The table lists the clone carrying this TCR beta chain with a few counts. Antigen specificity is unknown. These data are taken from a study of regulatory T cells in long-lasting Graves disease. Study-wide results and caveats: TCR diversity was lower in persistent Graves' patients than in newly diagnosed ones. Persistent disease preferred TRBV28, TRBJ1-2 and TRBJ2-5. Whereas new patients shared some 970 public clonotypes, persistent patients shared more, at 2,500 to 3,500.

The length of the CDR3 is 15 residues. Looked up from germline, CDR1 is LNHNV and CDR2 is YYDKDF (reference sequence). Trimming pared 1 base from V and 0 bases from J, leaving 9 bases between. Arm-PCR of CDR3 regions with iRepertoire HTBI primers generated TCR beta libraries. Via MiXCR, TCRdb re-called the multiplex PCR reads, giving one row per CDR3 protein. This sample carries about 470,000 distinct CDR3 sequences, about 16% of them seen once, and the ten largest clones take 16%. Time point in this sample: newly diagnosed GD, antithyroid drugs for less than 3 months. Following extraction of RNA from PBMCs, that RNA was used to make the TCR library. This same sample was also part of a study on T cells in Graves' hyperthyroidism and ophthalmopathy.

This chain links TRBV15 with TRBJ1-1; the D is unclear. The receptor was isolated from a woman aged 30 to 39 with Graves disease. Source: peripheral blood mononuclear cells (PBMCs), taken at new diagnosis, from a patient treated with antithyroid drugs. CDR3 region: CATSRGSSMNTEAFF. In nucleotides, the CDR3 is TGTGCCACCAGCAGAGGGTCCTCAATGAACACTGAAGCTTTCTTT.